One T cell receptor beta chain is described in this entry. The antigen is unknown. Stated time point: blood 2 weeks post-SBRT. Stated treatment: 15 Gy SBRT to primary tumor, nephrectomy 4 weeks later. This renal cell carcinoma was of the clear cell type. The sample originates from a study of radiation and T cells in renal cell carcinoma. The CDR3 length is 19 residues. The V gene lost 0 bases and the J gene lost 5 bases, with 25 bases spanning the gap. CDR1 and CDR2 (germline): LGHNA, YNFKEQ. Using immunoSEQ multiplex PCR, the repertoire was profiled, and TCRdb retains in-frame clones only, with some absent. This sample has 100,000 to 150,000 clones, with about four fifths found just once. The study, taken as a whole, reports: Top tumor clonotypes rose in blood 2 weeks post-radiation, then contracted.

This clonotype was obtained from a man in his fifties with renal cell carcinoma. This chain uses TRBV4-2 with TRBJ2-5, with D perhaps matching TRBD2 (5 bases). This sample comprised blood, obtained from a patient whose treatment included radiotherapy and nephrectomy. CDR3 sequence (DNA): TGTGCCAGCAGCCAAGAACGAATACTTGGATCGGGGAAGGGCGAGACCCAGTACTTC. This codes for CASSQERILGSGKGETQYF.